The clone carrying this T cell receptor beta chain was detected only a few times. This sample is drawn from a study of blood T cell repertoires in COVID-19. Study as a whole: The analysed material was cDNA or gDNA that came from T cells, B-cell-depleted T cells, or PBMCs.

The germline V gene has CDR1 SGHTS and CDR2 YDEGEE. This CDR3 spans 16 amino acids. V shed 0 bases and J 2 bases; nucleotides not matched to a gene: 7. Produced via immunoSEQ multiplex PCR; TCRdb's table is partial and in-frame only. The data contain over 65,000 clones, roughly 79% of them singletons. The receptor comes from an older man with acute or convalescent COVID-19. V usage is TRBV5-8 and J usage is TRBJ2-5, with TRBD1 matching 7 bases. The sequenced sample was peripheral blood. This CDR3 reads CASSLARTGLQETQYF. The CDR3, as DNA: TGTGCCAGCAGCTTGGCCCGGACAGGCCTACAAGAGACCCAGTACTTC.